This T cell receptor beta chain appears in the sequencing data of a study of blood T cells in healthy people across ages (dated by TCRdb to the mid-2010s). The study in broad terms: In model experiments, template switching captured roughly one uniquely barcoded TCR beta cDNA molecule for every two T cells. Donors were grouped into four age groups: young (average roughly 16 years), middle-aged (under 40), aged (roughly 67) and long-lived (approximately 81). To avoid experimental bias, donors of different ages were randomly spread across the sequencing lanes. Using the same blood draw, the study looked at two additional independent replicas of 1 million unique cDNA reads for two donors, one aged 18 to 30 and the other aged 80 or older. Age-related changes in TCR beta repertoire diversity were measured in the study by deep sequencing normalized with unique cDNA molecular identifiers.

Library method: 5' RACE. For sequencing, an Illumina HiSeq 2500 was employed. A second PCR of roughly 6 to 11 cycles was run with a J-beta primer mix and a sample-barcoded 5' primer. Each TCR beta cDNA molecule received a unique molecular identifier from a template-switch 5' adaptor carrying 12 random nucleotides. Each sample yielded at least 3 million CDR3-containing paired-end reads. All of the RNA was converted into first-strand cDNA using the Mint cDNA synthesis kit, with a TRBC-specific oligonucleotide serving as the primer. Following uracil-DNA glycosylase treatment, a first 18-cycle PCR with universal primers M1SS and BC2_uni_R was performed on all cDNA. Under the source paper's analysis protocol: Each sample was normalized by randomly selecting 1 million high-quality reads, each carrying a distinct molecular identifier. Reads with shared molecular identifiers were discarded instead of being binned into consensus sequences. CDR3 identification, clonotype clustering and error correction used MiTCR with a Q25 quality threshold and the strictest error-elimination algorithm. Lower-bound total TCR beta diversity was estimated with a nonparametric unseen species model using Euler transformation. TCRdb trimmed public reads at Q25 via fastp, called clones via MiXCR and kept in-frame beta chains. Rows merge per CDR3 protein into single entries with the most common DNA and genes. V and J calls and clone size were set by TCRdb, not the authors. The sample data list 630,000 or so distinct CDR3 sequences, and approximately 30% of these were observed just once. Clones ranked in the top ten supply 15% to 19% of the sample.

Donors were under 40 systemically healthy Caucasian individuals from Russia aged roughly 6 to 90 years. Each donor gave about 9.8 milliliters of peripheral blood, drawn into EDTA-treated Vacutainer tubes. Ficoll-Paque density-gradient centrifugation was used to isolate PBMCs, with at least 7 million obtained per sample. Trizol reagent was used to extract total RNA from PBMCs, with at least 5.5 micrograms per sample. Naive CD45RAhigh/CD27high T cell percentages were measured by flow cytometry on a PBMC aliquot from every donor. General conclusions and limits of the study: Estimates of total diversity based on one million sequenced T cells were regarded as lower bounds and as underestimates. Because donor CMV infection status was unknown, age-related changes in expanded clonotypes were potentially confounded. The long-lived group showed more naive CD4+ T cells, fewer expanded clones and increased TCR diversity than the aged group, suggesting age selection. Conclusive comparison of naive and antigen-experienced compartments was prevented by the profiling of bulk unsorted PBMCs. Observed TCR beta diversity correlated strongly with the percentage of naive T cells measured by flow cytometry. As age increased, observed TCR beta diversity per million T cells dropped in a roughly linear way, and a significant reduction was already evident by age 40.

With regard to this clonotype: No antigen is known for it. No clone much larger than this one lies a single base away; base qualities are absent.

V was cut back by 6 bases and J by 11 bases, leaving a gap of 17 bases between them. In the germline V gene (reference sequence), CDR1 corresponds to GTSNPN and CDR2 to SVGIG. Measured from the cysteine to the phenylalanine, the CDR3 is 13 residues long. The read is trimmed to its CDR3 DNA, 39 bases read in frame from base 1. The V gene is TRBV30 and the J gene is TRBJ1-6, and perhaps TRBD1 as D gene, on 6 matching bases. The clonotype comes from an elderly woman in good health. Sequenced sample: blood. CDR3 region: CACGGQGRTPLHF. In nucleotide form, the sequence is TGTGCCTGTGGGGGGCAGGGGAGGACACCCCTCCACTTT.